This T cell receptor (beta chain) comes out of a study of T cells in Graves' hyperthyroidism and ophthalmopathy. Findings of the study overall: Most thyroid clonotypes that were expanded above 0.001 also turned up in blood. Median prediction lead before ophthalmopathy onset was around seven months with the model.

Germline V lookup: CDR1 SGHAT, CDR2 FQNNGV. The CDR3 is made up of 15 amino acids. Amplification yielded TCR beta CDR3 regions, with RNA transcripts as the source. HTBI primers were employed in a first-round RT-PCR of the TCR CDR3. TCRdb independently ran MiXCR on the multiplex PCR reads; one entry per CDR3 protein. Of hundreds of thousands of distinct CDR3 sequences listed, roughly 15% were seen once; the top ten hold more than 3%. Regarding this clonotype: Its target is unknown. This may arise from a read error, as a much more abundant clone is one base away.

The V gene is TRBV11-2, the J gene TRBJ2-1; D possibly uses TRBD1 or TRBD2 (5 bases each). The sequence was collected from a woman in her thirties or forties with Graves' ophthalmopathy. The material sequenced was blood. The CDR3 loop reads CASSLGPGTYSEQFF. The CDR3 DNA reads TGTGCCAGCAGCTTAGGGCCAGGGACCTACAGTGAGCAGTTCTTC.